This is a list of T cell receptor beta chains from one sample in a study of control samples from healthy donors and cancer patients. Method: immunoSEQ multiplex PCR; TCRdb's copy keeps in-frame clones and lacks some. The sample has tens of thousands of clones; roughly 89% are singletons. Sequenced input: PBMCs. Source of these receptors: a woman aged 55-75 years with head and neck cancer. Both conserved end residues are part of each CDR3. A D gene is named only where the DNA matches it firmly. Some rows have no size entry. The others give once, few or many, or a class for an expanded clone.

v_gene	abundance	j_gene	d_gene	CDR3aa	CDR3nt
TRBV6-6	few	TRBJ1-4	TRBD1	CASSRLRTGGESSEKLFF	TGTGCCAGCAGTCGACTAAGGACAGGGGGCGAATCAAGTGAAAAACTGTTTTTT
TRBV7-9	NA	TRBJ2-3	NA	CASSLGTRTDTQYF	TGTGCCAGCAGCTTAGGGACCCGCACAGATACGCAGTATTTT
TRBV30	NA	TRBJ2-5	NA	CAWSLGVGETQYF	TGTGCCTGGAGCCTCGGGGTAGGGGAGACCCAGTACTTC
TRBV5-1	NA	TRBJ2-7	TRBD1	CASSRGPLESYEQYF	TGCGCCAGCAGCAGGGGGCCGTTGGAGTCCTACGAGCAGTACTTC
TRBV24-1	NA	TRBJ2-1	TRBD2	CATSDGRKSGIRRNEQFF	TGTGCCACCAGTGATGGGAGAAAGAGCGGGATAAGACGGAATGAGCAGTTCTTC
TRBV7-2	once	TRBJ2-7	TRBD2	CASSLSRGVHEQYF	TGTGCCAGCAGCTTAAGCCGGGGGGTCCACGAGCAGTACTTC
TRBV12-5	NA	TRBJ1-5	TRBD1	CASGPLQGAISNQPQHF	TGTGCTAGTGGTCCTCTCCAGGGGGCTATTAGCAATCAGCCCCAGCATTTT
TRBV7-8	NA	TRBJ1-5	TRBD1	CASSHRTGLEGSNQPQHF	TGTGCCAGCAGCCACCGGACAGGGTTGGAGGGAAGCAATCAGCCCCAGCATTTT
TRBV6-2/TRBV6-3	NA	TRBJ2-1	NA	CASSLDTSSYNEQFF	TGTGCCAGCAGCCTGGACACGAGCTCCTACAATGAGCAGTTCTTC
TRBV12-5	NA	TRBJ2-5	NA	CASGLSGMRETQYF	TGTGCTAGTGGTTTATCAGGGATGAGGGAGACCCAGTACTTC
TRBV11-3	NA	TRBJ2-1	NA	CASSPGRVQEQFF	TGTGCCAGCAGCCCCGGGCGTGTTCAAGAGCAGTTCTTC
TRBV18	few	TRBJ2-1	TRBD2	CASSQLAGGYEQFF	TGTGCCAGCTCACAACTAGCGGGAGGATATGAGCAGTTCTTC
TRBV19	NA	TRBJ2-7	TRBD2	CATGAGGPYEQYF	TGTGCCACGGGAGCGGGAGGCCCCTACGAGCAGTACTTC
TRBV3-1/TRBV3-2	NA	TRBJ2-2	NA	CASTLRDTGELFF	TGTGCCAGCACCCTCAGAGACACCGGGGAGCTGTTTTTT
TRBV3-1/TRBV3-2	NA	TRBJ2-2	NA	CASSLLPLGELFF	TGTGCCAGCAGCCTACTCCCACTAGGGGAGCTGTTTTTT
TRBV19	NA	TRBJ2-4	NA	CASSYPGARAKNIQYF	TGTGCCAGTAGTTACCCCGGGGCCCGAGCCAAAAACATTCAGTACTTC
TRBV10-3	once	TRBJ2-7	TRBD1	CAISESPGTGAYEQYF	TGTGCCATCAGTGAGTCTCCCGGGACAGGGGCCTACGAGCAGTACTTC
TRBV28	NA	TRBJ1-6	NA	CASSYQNSPLHF	TGTGCCAGCAGTTACCAAAATTCACCCCTCCACTTT
TRBV6-5	NA	TRBJ1-2	NA	CASSPLYGYTF	TGTGCCAGCAGCCCCCTCTATGGCTACACCTTC
TRBV9	NA	TRBJ2-7	TRBD1	CASSPSVDRGREQYF	TGTGCCAGCAGCCCCAGTGTGGACAGGGGTAGAGAGCAGTACTTC
TRBV14	NA	TRBJ2-2	TRBD1	CASSQWQGVIGELFF	TGTGCCAGCAGCCAATGGCAGGGGGTAATCGGGGAGCTGTTTTTT
TRBV3-1/TRBV3-2	NA	TRBJ1-5	TRBD1	CASSLGGAGQPQHF	TGTGCCAGCAGCCTAGGGGGCGCGGGGCAGCCCCAGCATTTT
TRBV6-6	NA	TRBJ2-7	NA	CASRNPGQAYYEQYF	TGTGCCAGCAGAAACCCGGGACAAGCGTACTACGAGCAGTACTTC
TRBV2	NA	TRBJ1-4	NA	CASSDFGRWATNEKLFF	TGTGCCAGCAGTGATTTCGGTCGGTGGGCAACTAATGAAAAACTGTTTTTT
TRBV9	NA	TRBJ2-3	NA	CASSVEWRTDTQYF	TGTGCCAGCAGCGTAGAATGGCGGACAGATACGCAGTATTTT
TRBV24-1	NA	TRBJ2-1	TRBD2	CATSETSGGNEQFF	TGTGCCACCAGTGAAACTAGCGGGGGAAATGAGCAGTTCTTC
TRBV7-9	once	TRBJ2-3	NA	CASSLSLLGKEPDTQYF	TGTGCCAGCAGCTTAAGTCTCCTCGGGAAGGAGCCAGATACGCAGTATTTT
TRBV5-4	NA	TRBJ2-7	TRBD1	CASSSRDRGNYEQYF	TGTGCCAGCAGCTCCCGGGACAGGGGAAACTACGAGCAGTACTTC
TRBV2	NA	TRBJ2-5	NA	CASSEGYGETQYF	TGTGCCAGCAGTGAAGGTTACGGAGAGACCCAGTACTTC
TRBV19	NA	TRBJ2-7	TRBD2	CASSWSSGVHDEQYF	TGTGCCAGTAGTTGGAGTAGCGGGGTTCATGACGAGCAGTACTTC
TRBV5-4	NA	TRBJ2-3	TRBD2	CASSSGLAEGEDTQYF	TGTGCCAGCAGCTCCGGACTAGCGGAGGGGGAAGATACGCAGTATTTT
TRBV12-3/TRBV12-4	NA	TRBJ2-5	NA	CASSFWQKETQYF	TGTGCCAGCAGTTTTTGGCAGAAAGAGACCCAGTACTTC
TRBV10-3	NA	TRBJ1-1	NA	CAISESTGGNTEAFF	TGTGCCATCAGTGAGTCGACGGGGGGGAACACTGAAGCTTTCTTT
TRBV3-1/TRBV3-2	NA	TRBJ2-7	TRBD2	CASSQTASGREYF	TGTGCCAGCAGCCAAACGGCTAGCGGGAGAGAGTACTTC
TRBV7-9	NA	TRBJ1-1	NA	CASSLSQNTEAFF	TGTGCCAGCAGCTTATCGCAGAACACTGAAGCTTTCTTT
TRBV24-1	NA	TRBJ2-5	TRBD2	CATSDAGSPGGGQYF	TGTGCCACCAGTGACGCCGGGAGCCCGGGGGGAGGCCAGTACTTC
TRBV5-4	NA	TRBJ1-4	NA	CASSLGGTSTNEKLFF	TGTGCCAGCAGCTTGGGGGGAACCTCAACTAATGAAAAACTGTTTTTT
TRBV27	NA	TRBJ2-5	NA	CASSPASRLPLSTQYF	TGTGCCAGCAGTCCCGCGTCGAGACTTCCCCTTTCAACCCAGTACTTC
TRBV2	NA	TRBJ2-7	TRBD2	CASSSTSGPSYEQYF	TGTGCCAGCAGTTCGACTAGCGGGCCGTCCTACGAGCAGTACTTC
TRBV7-6	NA	TRBJ1-3	NA	CASSLGPDSGNTIYF	TGTGCCAGCAGCCTTGGACCGGACTCTGGAAACACCATATATTTT
TRBV6-5	NA	TRBJ1-5	NA	CASRATGIPNQPQHF	TGTGCCAGCAGGGCTACAGGGATCCCCAATCAGCCCCAGCATTTT
TRBV5-4	NA	TRBJ1-1	NA	CASSLQAHTEAFF	TGTGCCAGCAGCTTACAGGCGCACACTGAAGCTTTCTTT
TRBV9	NA	TRBJ2-1	NA	CASSVRDISYNEQFF	TGTGCCAGCAGCGTCCGGGACATCTCCTACAATGAGCAGTTCTTC
TRBV6-5	NA	TRBJ1-6	NA	CASDISGNSPLHF	TGTGCCAGCGATATAAGCGGGAATTCACCCCTCCACTTT
TRBV6-5	NA	TRBJ2-6	NA	CASRLSNSGANVLTF	TGTGCCAGCAGGCTCAGCAACTCTGGGGCCAACGTCCTGACTTTC
TRBV7-9	NA	TRBJ2-3	TRBD2	CASSLGTSGTIGEDTQYF	TGTGCCAGCAGCTTAGGTACTAGCGGGACGATAGGGGAAGATACGCAGTATTTT
TRBV19	NA	TRBJ1-4	TRBD1	CASSNSRDSVRFEKLFF	TGTGCCAGTAGTAACTCCCGGGACAGCGTCAGGTTTGAAAAACTGTTTTTT
TRBV5-6	once	TRBJ1-4	NA	CASRAEGRDEKLFF	TGTGCCAGCAGGGCCGAAGGGCGGGATGAAAAACTGTTTTTT
TRBV27	NA	TRBJ2-7	TRBD1	CASSLRTGGTYEQYF	TGTGCCAGCAGTTTACGTACAGGGGGCACCTACGAGCAGTACTTC
TRBV5-6	NA	TRBJ2-7	NA	CASRRGGVPLEQYF	TGTGCCAGCCGTAGAGGGGGGGTCCCTCTCGAGCAGTACTTC
TRBV5-1	NA	TRBJ2-7	TRBD1	CASGRDRDGEQYF	TGCGCCAGCGGCCGGGACAGGGACGGCGAGCAGTACTTC
TRBV7-3	NA	TRBJ2-1	TRBD2	CASSPIAGVDEQFF	TGTGCCAGCAGCCCGATCGCGGGAGTCGATGAGCAGTTCTTC
TRBV6-5	NA	TRBJ1-4	NA	CASSYGGAAEKLFF	TGTGCCAGCAGTTACGGGGGAGCGGCGGAAAAACTGTTTTTT
TRBV7-9	NA	TRBJ2-1	TRBD2	CASSFGTSAYNEQFF	TGTGCCAGCAGCTTCGGGACTAGCGCATACAATGAGCAGTTCTTC
TRBV2	NA	TRBJ2-4	NA	CASGFSDIQYF	TGTGCCAGCGGCTTTTCAGACATTCAGTACTTC
TRBV5-1	NA	TRBJ2-5	NA	CASSSGDGWETQYF	TGCGCCAGCAGCTCGGGGGATGGTTGGGAGACCCAGTACTTC
TRBV30	NA	TRBJ2-2	NA	CAWSAENTGELFF	TGTGCCTGGAGTGCAGAGAACACCGGGGAGCTGTTTTTT
TRBV6-2/TRBV6-3	NA	TRBJ2-2	NA	CASSYRDTGELFF	TGTGCCAGCAGTTACCGTGACACCGGGGAGCTGTTTTTT
TRBV5-1	NA	TRBJ2-7	TRBD1	CASSQTGDQGYEQYF	TGCGCCAGCAGCCAGACAGGGGACCAAGGCTACGAGCAGTACTTC